One sample yielded the 12 T cell receptor beta chains listed below, sequenced in a study of blood T cell repertoires in COVID-19. The protocol was immunoSEQ multiplex PCR, while the TCRdb copy is restricted to in-frame clones and leaves out a portion. The sample lists about 120,000 clones; about four fifths were seen once. Material: peripheral blood. Every receptor here comes from a man aged 35 to 55 with active or convalescent COVID-19.

The chain uses TRBV30 and TRBJ2-1, with TRBD2 identical over 13 bases. Germline assignment: CDR1 GTSNPN and CDR2 SVGIG (reference sequence). V lost 4 bases, J lost 10 bases, and 13 bases stayed unmatched. The CDR3 consists of 16 residues. The CDR3 DNA reads TGTGCCTGGACCCCCGGGACTAGCGGGAATAGTCGGGAGCAGTTCTTC. Protein product: CAWTPGTSGNSREQFF.

The chain has TRBV6-4 and TRBJ2-3; the D gene is possibly TRBD1 (6 bases). CDR3 length: 14 amino acids. V lost 3 bases and J 4 bases, leaving 11 bases between the germline ends. Germline loops: CDR1 MRHNA, CDR2 SNTAGT. This CDR3 is CASSETGEADTQYF. The CDR3, as DNA: TGTGCCAGCAGTGAGACAGGAGAAGCAGATACGCAGTATTTT.

The V and J genes are TRBV7-2 and TRBJ2-5; 8 nucleotides agree with TRBD2. The CDR3 runs 17 residues. The V gene end was trimmed by 5 bases and the J gene end by 4 bases; junction bases not matched to a gene: 15. Looked up from germline, CDR1 is SGHTA and CDR2 is FQGNSA. The CDR3 DNA follows: TGTGCCAGCAGCACCACCCTCCCGGGACTAGGGGTAGAGACCCAGTACTTC. Translation gives CASSTTLPGLGVETQYF.

V and J are TRBV5-4 and TRBJ2-5; D gene unclear. Trimming took off 1 base at V and 5 bases at J, with 18 bases between the two ends. There are 16 residues in the CDR3. Germline CDR1 SGHNT, CDR2 YYREEE (reference sequence). DNA of the CDR3: TGTGCCAGCAGCTTGATGGCAGAAACGAGCGCGGAGACCCAGTACTTC. Translating gives CASSLMAETSAETQYF.

This chain links TRBV11-3 with TRBJ1-4; 7 bases align to TRBD1. Germline CDR1 SGHNT, CDR2 YENEEA. CDR3 length: 16 residues. Unmatched junction bases numbered 5, after V lost 4 bases and J lost 0 bases. The CDR3 region is CASSSRGGSTNEKLFF. In DNA form, the CDR3 reads TGTGCCAGCAGCTCAAGAGGGGGCTCAACTAATGAAAAACTGTTTTTT.

The chain has TRBV19 and TRBJ1-1, with 7 bases that match TRBD1. V trimming: 9 bases; J trimming: 7 bases; junction bases outside the gene matches: 14. The germline V gene encodes CDR1 LNHDA and CDR2 SQIVND (reference sequence). This CDR3 has 14 amino acids. CDR3 residues: CASSLRGRGIEAFF. The CDR3, as DNA: TGTGCCAGCAGCCTTAGGGGCAGGGGGATTGAAGCTTTCTTT.

This clone was found once. The CDR3 nucleotides are TGTGCCAGCAGTTATGATGTCCTGAGGGATGGCTACACCTTC. Its protein is CASSYDVLRDGYTF. The rearrangement links TRBV6-2 or TRBV6-3 to TRBJ1-2; no reliable D call. Germline loops: CDR1 MNHEY, CDR2 SVGEGT. Trimming removed 3 bases at V and 6 bases at J, with 14 bases between. CDR3 length: 14 amino acids.

The chain combines TRBV28 with TRBJ2-2, with 9 bases that match TRBD1. Per germline, CDR1 MDHEN and CDR2 SYDVKM. The CDR3 is 14 amino acids. After removal of 4 bases from V and 3 bases from J, the junction contained 0 bases not matched to a gene. DNA for the CDR3: TGTGCCAGCAGTTACAGGGGGCACACCGGGGAGCTGTTTTTT. This encodes CASSYRGHTGELFF.

This clone was seen only once. V and J are TRBV19 and TRBJ2-1; TRBD1 agrees at 9 bases. This CDR3 has 16 amino acids. J was trimmed by 6 bases and V by 5 bases; bases with no gene match: 11. In germline, CDR1 is LNHDA, CDR2 SQIVND (reference sequence). The CDR3 here is CASSETGTGFRNEQFF. The DNA for the CDR3 is TGTGCCAGTAGTGAAACCGGGACAGGGTTTCGCAATGAGCAGTTCTTC.

V usage is TRBV19 and J usage is TRBJ2-1; 10 bases align to TRBD2. Germline lookup yields CDR1 LNHDA and CDR2 SQIVND (reference sequence). The trim removed 3 bases at V and 10 bases at J, leaving 9 bases unmatched. The length of the CDR3 is 15 residues. CDR3 in DNA: TGTGCCAGTAGTATGCTAGCGGGGGTCACGGTAGAGCAGTTCTTC. Its protein product is CASSMLAGVTVEQFF.

This clone was observed at least ten times. This chain connects TRBV5-5 to TRBJ1-1; D is unresolved. This CDR3 has 15 amino acids. Germline V gene data show CDR1 as SGHKS and CDR2 as YYEKEE (reference sequence). V lost 3 bases, J lost 5 bases, and 17 bases lay in between. The CDR3 reads CASSSPGFQRTEAFF. CDR3 in DNA: TGTGCCAGCAGCTCCCCGGGATTCCAGAGGACTGAAGCTTTCTTT.

This chain connects TRBV4-1 to TRBJ2-1; 7 bases map to TRBD1. V gave up 6 bases and J gave up 9 bases; unmatched junction bases: 20. Germline V lookup: CDR1 MGHRA, CDR2 YSYEKL. The CDR3 runs 17 residues. The CDR3 loop reads CASRHKGGGRSGFEQFF. The CDR3 DNA reads as TGCGCCAGCAGGCATAAAGGGGGCGGCCGATCGGGTTTTGAGCAGTTCTTC.